The rows below give T cell receptor beta chains drawn from one sample of a study of blood T cells in healthy people across ages. TCRdb independently ran MiXCR on the 5' RACE reads; one entry per CDR3 protein. The profile shows 1.5 million to 2 million distinct CDR3 sequences, roughly 30% of them singletons. The sequenced sample was blood. Receptor source: a woman aged 25-40 years in good health. The CDR3 runs from the conserved cysteine through the conserved F or W. The D gene is left open where the match is weak. A row's size may be missing; if present it is once, few, many or a size class.

>TRBJ2-1|TRBV20-1|many|-
CSARKRQVTYNEQFF
TGCAGTGCTAGAAAACGACAAGTTACCTACAATGAGCAGTTCTTC
>TRBJ1-4|TRBV10-3|-|-
CAISDSRNEKRFF
TGTGCCATCAGTGACAGTAGGAATGAAAAACGGTTTTTT
>TRBJ2-1|TRBV7-2|few|-
CASSPRVGGVPYNEQFF
TGTGCCAGCAGCCCAAGGGTGGGCGGGGTCCCCTACAATGAGCAGTTCTTC
>TRBJ2-1|TRBV6-2/TRBV6-3|few|TRBD1
CASTLRGQGSYNERFF
TGTGCCAGCACCCTACGGGGACAGGGATCCTACAATGAGCGGTTCTTC
>TRBJ2-7|TRBV7-9|-|-
CASRASWGTSYEQYF
TGTGCCAGCAGGGCATCTTGGGGGACGTCCTACGAGCAGTACTTC
>TRBJ1-2|TRBV12-3/TRBV12-4|-|-
CASSSSAQGGGYTF
TGTGCCAGCAGTTCGTCCGCGCAGGGAGGGGGCTACACCTTC
>TRBJ1-2|TRBV29-1|many|TRBD1
CSVSGTGTSYTF
TGCAGCGTATCAGGGACAGGTACGAGCTACACCTTC
>TRBJ2-7|TRBV7-8|once|TRBD2
CASSRGTSESFEQYF
TGTGCCAGCAGCCGCGGGACTAGCGAATCCTTCGAGCAGTACTTC
>TRBJ1-1|TRBV6-6|-|-
CASSYRVDDTEAFF
TGTGCCAGCAGTTACAGAGTAGACGACACTGAAGCTTTCTTT
>TRBJ2-2|TRBV5-1|few|TRBD2
CASSYGAGSGANTGELFF
TGCGCCAGCAGCTATGGGGCAGGTAGCGGGGCGAACACCGGGGAGCTGTTTTTT
>TRBJ1-6|TRBV12-3/TRBV12-4|-|TRBD1
CASSQGASDSPLHF
TGTGCCAGCAGTCAGGGGGCTTCGGATTCACCCCTCCACTTT
>TRBJ1-2|TRBV11-2|few|-
CASSSPRGYTF
TGTGCCAGCAGCTCCCCTCGGGGCTACACCTTC
>TRBJ2-3|TRBV7-3|-|-
CASSQLAGPTDAQYF
TGTGCCAGCAGCCAACTGGCGGGGCCTACAGATGCGCAGTATTTT
>TRBJ2-7|TRBV6-6|few|TRBD1
CASSYRIEGPGGEQYF
TGTGCCAGCAGTTACCGGATCGAAGGGCCAGGGGGCGAGCAGTACTTC